One sample yielded the 30 T cell receptor beta chains listed below, sequenced in a study of HIV-infected patients and healthy controls. cDNA was made from approximately 0.55 ug RNA using alpha and beta constant primers. Using multiplexing indices, alpha and beta chain libraries were generated apart by chain-specific third strand synthesis. TCRdb independently ran MiXCR on the 5' RACE reads; one entry per CDR3 protein. The data contain 12,000 or so distinct CDR3 sequences, 9.3% of them singletons. Whole blood was used without fractionation, so all unsorted peripheral T cells were included. The sequencing used blood, collected before antiretroviral therapy. These receptors all come from an adult with HIV infection. The donor label of this sample is uncertain.

Many counts were recorded for this clonotype. The genes are TRBV7-2 and TRBJ1-5; weak D call: TRBD1 (5 bases). V lost 3 bases to trimming and J lost 5 bases, with 11 bases between them. This CDR3 has 14 amino acids. CDR1 SGHTA and CDR2 FQGNSA come from the germline V gene. The CDR3 coding sequence is TGTGCCAGCAGCTTGGGGACGGGGGATCAGCCCCAGCATTTT. Protein: CASSLGTGDQPQHF.

At least ten counts were recorded for this clonotype. The V and J genes are TRBV3-1 and TRBJ1-2; D is perhaps TRBD1 (5 bases). Trimming removed 0 bases at V and 4 bases at J, with 15 bases between. The V gene's germline CDR1 is LGHDT and CDR2 YNNKEL (reference sequence). The CDR3 runs to 16 residues. CDR3 nucleotide sequence: TGTGCCAGCAGCCAAGATTGGGGCACCCAAACCTATGGCTACACCTTC. It codes for CASSQDWGTQTYGYTF.

The sample holds many counts of this clonotype. The chain joins TRBV2 to TRBJ1-5, with TRBD1 identical over 8 bases. The CDR3 has 16 residues. Germline V gene sequence: CDR1 SNHLY, CDR2 FYNNEI. J was trimmed by 5 bases and V by 6 bases; bases with no gene match: 12. CDR3 sequence (DNA): TGTGCCAGCAGACCTCGGACAGGGAAGCCTCATCAGCCCCAGCATTTT. This sequence encodes CASRPRTGKPHQPQHF.

At least ten counts were recorded for this clonotype. The DNA for the CDR3 is TGTGCCAGCAGCTTAAGCCTAGCGGGGGGCGAGCAGTACTTC. Its translation is CASSLSLAGGEQYF. The V call is TRBV7-2, the J call TRBJ2-7; 11 bases are a match to TRBD2. The CDR3 totals 14 residues. V was clipped by 2 bases and J by 6 bases; unmatched bases: 3. CDR1 and CDR2 from the germline V gene are SGHTA and FQGNSA.

Ten or more counts support this clonotype. This chain connects TRBV5-6 to TRBJ2-1; D is unresolved. CDR3 size: 16 residues. Germline V gene sequence: CDR1 SGHDT, CDR2 YYEEEE. Trimming took off 2 bases at V and 3 bases at J, with 15 bases between the two ends. The CDR3, as DNA: TGTGCCAGCAGCTTAAACCAGGATCTACTCTACAATGAGCAGTTCTTC. The encoded protein is CASSLNQDLLYNEQFF.

This clonotype has ten or more counts. The chain combines TRBV11-2 with TRBJ2-1; D unresolved. From germline, CDR1 is SGHAT and CDR2 FQNNGV. Trimming took 1 base from V and 6 from J, leaving 7 bases between them. This CDR3 has 13 amino acids. CDR3 amino acids: CASSLVVGNEQFF. The CDR3 DNA is TGTGCCAGCAGCTTAGTGGTGGGCAATGAGCAGTTCTTC.

There are many counts of this clonotype. The rearrangement links TRBV12-3 or TRBV12-4 to TRBJ2-7; D remains unclear. The CDR3 runs 12 residues. Trimming shortened V by 6 bases and J by 4 bases, and 10 bases separated the two germline ends. The CDR3 nucleotides read TGTGCCAGCAGCCTTTTAGGTTACGAGCAGTACTTC. Encoded protein: CASSLLGYEQYF.

In its sample, this clonotype was seen a few times. The CDR3 spells CASSAITGELFF. The CDR3 nucleotides read TGTGCCAGCAGCGCAATAACCGGGGAGCTGTTTTTT. The rearrangement links TRBV9 to TRBJ2-2; unclear D gene. CDR3 length equals 12 residues. CDR1 and CDR2 (germline): SGDLS, YYNGEE. With 3 bases removed from V and 5 bases from J, the gap between germline ends came to 5 bases.

In this sample, this clonotype turned up many times. The chain's CDR3 is CASSSLNEQFF. The CDR3 nucleotides are TGTGCCAGCAGTTCCCTGAATGAGCAGTTCTTC. This chain links TRBV27 with TRBJ2-1; D gene ambiguous. Trimming took off 4 bases at V and 7 bases at J, with 5 bases between the two ends. Germline V lookup: CDR1 MNHEY, CDR2 SMNVEV (reference sequence). The CDR3 extends over 11 amino acids.

J is TRBJ1-3 and V is TRBV7-7; 7 bases are shared with TRBD1. The CDR3 loop spans 15 amino acids. With 5 bases clipped from V and 0 bases from J, the junction kept 4 bases outside the gene matches. Germline V gene data show CDR1 as SSHAT and CDR2 as FNYEAQ (reference sequence). CDR3 in amino acids: CASSLGTASGNTIYF. As DNA, the CDR3 is TGTGCCAGCAGCCTTGGGACAGCCTCTGGAAACACCATATATTTT.

In its sample, this clonotype was seen a few times. This sequence joins TRBV30 and TRBJ2-5; D call uncertain. Per germline, CDR1 GTSNPN and CDR2 SVGIG (reference sequence). With 0 bases removed from V and 8 bases from J, the gap between germline ends came to 7 bases. CDR3 length: 11 amino acids. CDR3 protein: CAWSVRETQYF. The CDR3 DNA reads TGTGCCTGGAGTGTCCGCGAAACCCAGTACTTC.

This clonotype came up many times. The chain combines TRBV7-2 with TRBJ1-1; tentatively, D is TRBD1 (5 bases). This CDR3 region has 14 residues. CDR1 and CDR2 from the germline V gene are SGHTA and FQGNSA. Trimming left V 1 base short and J 5 bases short, with 11 bases between. CDR3 sequence reads: CASSLDRTRTEAFF. The CDR3 DNA is TGTGCCAGCAGCTTAGACAGGACACGAACTGAAGCTTTCTTT.

The J gene is TRBJ2-1, the V gene TRBV7-9; TRBD1 or TRBD2 may be the D gene (5 bases each). V was cut by 5 bases and J by 0 bases, with 23 bases left in between. Looked up from germline, CDR1 is SEHNR and CDR2 is FQNEAQ (reference sequence). The CDR3 covers 19 residues. CDR3 sequence reads: CASSVSPGPHLSSYNEQFF. CDR3 DNA sequence: TGTGCCAGCAGCGTCTCGCCGGGACCACATTTAAGCTCCTACAATGAGCAGTTCTTC.

This clonotype was observed at least ten times. V is TRBV7-9 and J is TRBJ1-1; D ambiguous. The CDR3 spans 14 residues. Germline V gene data show CDR1 as SEHNR and CDR2 as FQNEAQ (reference sequence). Trimming removed 5 bases from V and 0 bases from J, with 10 bases in between. CDR3 loop: CASSTSALNTEAFF. The CDR3 DNA reads TGTGCCAGCAGCACCTCAGCCTTGAACACTGAAGCTTTCTTT.

This clonotype showed up just a few times. The chain combines TRBV16 with TRBJ1-5, with a weak D call TRBD1 (5 bases). CDR1 and CDR2 (germline): KGHSY, FQNENV. The CDR3 runs 16 residues. Deletions cut 2 bases from V and 3 bases from J, with 14 bases between. DNA of the CDR3: TGTGCCAGCAGCCAAACGGGACTGAAACTCAATCAGCCCCAGCATTTT. It codes for CASSQTGLKLNQPQHF. The complete variable domain, with remaining parts taken from reference TRBV16 and TRBJ1-5, reads GEEVAQTPKHLVRGEGQKAKLYCAPIKGHSYVFWYQQVLKNEFKFLISFQNENVFDETGMPKERFSAKCLPNSPCSLEIQATKLEDSAVYFCASSQTGLKLNQPQHFGDGTRLSIL.

This clonotype counts as medium-sized (0.01 to 0.1%). This chain joins TRBV10-3 and TRBJ1-3; D is perhaps TRBD1 (5 bases). Trimming shortened V by 6 bases and J by 2 bases, and 11 bases separated the two germline ends. The CDR3 has 14 amino acids. Germline CDR1 and CDR2: ENHRY and SYGVKD. The CDR3 reads CAIRDTSPGNTIYF. The CDR3 DNA is TGTGCCATCAGGGACACATCCCCTGGAAACACCATATATTTT.

This clonotype was picked up many times. The chain employs TRBV7-3 and TRBJ2-1, with 7 bases lining up with TRBD2. The CDR3 spans 18 residues. From germline, CDR1 is SGHTA and CDR2 FQGTGA. The ends lost 5 bases at V and 2 bases at J; junction bases unmatched: 15. CDR3 loop: CASSLGVGGELPYNEQFF. The CDR3 region has the DNA TGTGCCAGCAGCCTAGGGGTGGGGGGGGAGTTACCCTACAATGAGCAGTTCTTC.

The chain uses TRBV27 and TRBJ2-3, with no clear D. The CDR3 has 15 residues. V dropped 8 bases and J dropped 1 base, with 16 bases sitting between them. CDR1 MNHEY and CDR2 SMNVEV come from the germline V gene (reference sequence). The CDR3 sequence is CASRFLSRRTDTQYF. CDR3 in DNA: TGTGCCAGCCGGTTTCTTAGCCGGCGCACAGATACGCAGTATTTT.

This clonotype was seen at least ten times. The chain recombines TRBV29-1 with TRBJ1-3; D is undetermined. The CDR3 contains 12 residues. Germline CDR1 is SQVTM and CDR2 is ANQGSEA. Trimming left V 5 bases short and J 0 bases short, with 5 bases between. The CDR3 spells CSVHSSGNTIYF. The CDR3 DNA reads as TGCAGCGTTCATAGCTCTGGAAACACCATATATTTT.

This clonotype has at least ten counts. Here the CDR3 reads CSALGLTAGYEQYF. In nucleotides, the CDR3 is TGCAGTGCTTTGGGACTGACGGCCGGATACGAGCAGTACTTC. The chain employs TRBV20-1 and TRBJ2-7, with D possibly TRBD2 on 6 matching bases. Germline CDR1 reads DFQATT; CDR2 reads SNEGSKA (reference sequence). The germline V and J ends were trimmed by 5 bases and 4 bases, with 18 bases remaining between them. The CDR3 has 14 amino acids.

At least ten counts were recorded for this clonotype. The chain carries TRBV6-5 and TRBJ2-7; 10 positions match TRBD1. This CDR3 is 14 amino acids long. Unmatched junction bases numbered 7, after V lost 4 bases and J lost 7 bases. CDR1 is MNHEY and CDR2 is SVGAGI in the germline V gene. The CDR3 DNA is TGTGCCAGCAGTTTAGGGACAGGGGCACGGGAGCAGTACTTC. It yields the protein CASSLGTGAREQYF.

This clonotype was picked up a small number of times. This chain uses TRBV5-6 with TRBJ2-4; D unclear. There are 14 residues in the CDR3. In germline, CDR1 is SGHDT, CDR2 YYEEEE. Trimming removed 0 bases from V and 3 bases from J, with 7 bases in between. CDR3 sequence: CASSLVAVKNIQYF. The CDR3 bases are TGTGCCAGCAGCTTGGTGGCAGTCAAAAACATTCAGTACTTC. Drawing the rest from reference TRBV5-6 and TRBJ2-4, the complete variable domain is DAGVTQSPTHLIKTRGQQVTLRCSPKSGHDTVSWYQQALGQGPQFIFQYYEEEERQRGNFPDRFSGHQFPNYSSELNVNALLLGDSALYLCASSLVAVKNIQYFGAGTRLSVL.

The table lists this clonotype with many counts. CDR3 bases: TGCAGTGCTAGAGAAGGACAGGGTTGGACTGAAGCTTTCTTT. Encoded protein: CSAREGQGWTEAFF. V gene TRBV20-1 combines with J gene TRBJ1-1; 8 nucleotides agree with TRBD1. Germline V gene data show CDR1 as DFQATT and CDR2 as SNEGSKA (reference sequence). CDR3 length: 14 residues. V was clipped by 0 bases and J by 5 bases; unmatched bases: 5.

This clonotype is medium-sized (0.01 to 0.1%). The chain has TRBV20-1 and TRBJ2-5; the match to TRBD2 covers 12 bases. The junction had 10 bases not matched to a gene; V was cut back by 7 bases and J by 4 bases. CDR1 is DFQATT and CDR2 is SNEGSKA in the germline V gene (reference sequence). CDR3 length: 15 amino acids. CDR3 loop: CSGQAVTSGRETQYF. The CDR3 DNA is TGCAGTGGGCAGGCCGTGACTAGCGGGAGAGAGACCCAGTACTTC.

This clonotype was found many times. The chain carries TRBV5-4 and TRBJ1-2; maybe TRBD1 (5 bases). The CDR3 consists of 16 residues. V dropped 4 bases and J dropped 5 bases, with 21 bases sitting between them. Germline V gene lookup returns CDR1 SGHNT and CDR2 YYREEE (reference sequence). The CDR3 DNA reads as TGTGCCAGCAGCCAAACGGGGGGGTCGAGAGATTATGGCTACACCTTC. Translated: CASSQTGGSRDYGYTF.

In its sample, this clonotype was seen many times. V and J are TRBV12-3 or TRBV12-4 and TRBJ2-1; D gene unclear. The CDR3 extends over 12 amino acids. V gave up 3 bases and J gave up 16 bases, with 16 bases separating them. CDR3: CASSLSQGRAFF. The CDR3, as DNA: TGTGCCAGCAGTTTGTCACAAGGACGGGCCTTCTTC.

This clonotype was seen at least ten times. The rearrangement uses TRBV10-3 and TRBJ2-7; D might be TRBD1 (5 bases). The CDR3 length is 14 residues. Deletions cut 0 bases from V and 2 bases from J, with 8 bases between. Germline V gives CDR1 ENHRY, CDR2 SYGVKD. CDR3 DNA: TGTGCCATCAGTGAGTCGGGCAGGGCCTACGAGCAGTACTTC. Translation: CAISESGRAYEQYF.

Judged by abundance, this clonotype is medium-sized. The chain employs TRBV7-8 and TRBJ2-7; perhaps TRBD1 as D (6 bases). Trimming shortened V by 6 bases and J by 0 bases, and 12 bases separated the two germline ends. This CDR3 has 14 amino acids. Germline CDR1 SGHVS, CDR2 FQNEAQ. The CDR3 protein is CASSPQGHSYEQYF. For the CDR3, the DNA is TGTGCCAGCAGTCCGCAGGGACACTCCTACGAGCAGTACTTC.

This clonotype appeared many times. The rearrangement joins TRBV11-2 to TRBJ1-3; the D is unclear. The ends were cut back, 5 bases at V and 0 bases at J, with 11 bases in the middle. This CDR3 contains 15 residues. CDR1 and CDR2 from the germline V gene are SGHAT and FQNNGV. The CDR3 reads CASSDGLNSGNTIYF. The CDR3 coding sequence is TGTGCCAGCAGCGACGGTTTAAACTCTGGAAACACCATATATTTT.

In this sample, this clonotype turned up a few times. This chain uses TRBV5-1 with TRBJ1-6; D is uncertain. Germline lookup yields CDR1 SGHRS and CDR2 YFSETQ. V shed 0 bases and J shed 4 bases, with 8 bases lying between them. The CDR3 covers 15 residues. The CDR3 is CASSLADPYNSPLHF. In DNA, the CDR3 is TGCGCCAGCAGCTTGGCCGACCCATATAATTCACCCCTCCACTTT.